Shown below are 27 T cell receptor beta chains from a single sample sequenced in a study of blood T cell repertoires in COVID-19. TCRdb keeps only in-frame clones here, not all; method: immunoSEQ multiplex PCR. The sample has under 350,000 clones; about nine tenths are singletons. The sequencing input was peripheral blood. These TCRs come from a man aged 45-65 years with acute or convalescent COVID-19.

The chain carries TRBV4-1 and TRBJ1-1; 7 bases fit TRBD1. Germline CDR1 reads MGHRA; CDR2 reads YSYEKL. This CDR3 contains 14 residues. The ends lost 3 bases at V and 9 bases at J; junction bases unmatched: 10. For the CDR3, the DNA is TGCGCCAGCAGCCACTCCGACAGGGATCCCCAAGCTTTCTTT. It is translated as CASSHSDRDPQAFF.

The chain employs TRBV12-3 or TRBV12-4 and TRBJ1-1; D might be TRBD1 (5 bases). Trimming took off 5 bases at V and 5 bases at J, with 12 bases between the two ends. CDR3 length: 13 residues. This CDR3 reads CASSPLGGTEAFF. CDR3 in DNA: TGTGCCAGCAGTCCTTTGGGGGGGACTGAAGCTTTCTTT.

This clone appeared a single time. This sequence joins TRBV19 and TRBJ2-3; weak D call: TRBD1 (6 bases). Between the trimmed V and J ends, which lost 4 bases and 6 bases, there was a span of 20 bases. The CDR3 loop spans 16 amino acids. Germline V gives CDR1 LNHDA, CDR2 SQIVND (reference sequence). In DNA form, the CDR3 reads TGTGCCAGTAGTACTCATCAGGGGAGAGGTATGGATACGCAGTATTTT. It translates to CASSTHQGRGMDTQYF.

This clone came up once. J is TRBJ2-7 and V is TRBV12-3 or TRBV12-4; D not resolved. CDR3 length: 13 amino acids. V lost 6 bases and J lost 6, with 15 bases in between. This chain's CDR3 is CASSPSRSGEQYF. In DNA, the CDR3 is TGTGCCAGCAGCCCGTCTCGGTCCGGCGAGCAGTACTTC.

This chain connects TRBV30 to TRBJ2-7; a possible D gene is TRBD1 (6 bases). Per germline, CDR1 GTSNPN and CDR2 SVGIG (reference sequence). The V end was cut by 1 base, the J end by 3 bases, with 10 bases between. The CDR3 consists of 13 residues. In DNA form, the CDR3 reads TGTGCCTGGAGTGGCAGGGGCCTCTACGAGCAGTACTTC. Protein sequence: CAWSGRGLYEQYF.

A single count supports this clone. V and J are TRBV3-1 (or the pseudogene TRBV3-2) and TRBJ2-1; 7 nucleotides agree with TRBD2. CDR3 size: 14 residues. Germline lookup yields CDR1 LGHDT and CDR2 YNNKEL (reference sequence). Losses at the gene ends were 2 bases for V and 5 bases for J; bases not matched to a gene: 3. The CDR3 nucleotides are TGTGCCAGCAGCCAACCAGCGGGGAACAATGAGCAGTTCTTC. This translates into CASSQPAGNNEQFF.

CDR3 sequence reads: CASIPDRGSEQYF. CDR3 sequence (DNA): TGTGCCAGCATTCCGGACAGGGGCAGCGAGCAGTACTTC. V gene TRBV2 combines with J gene TRBJ2-7; 9 positions match TRBD1. V lost 7 bases and J lost 6; bases outside the gene matches: 7. The CDR3 runs to 13 residues. Germline V gene data show CDR1 as SNHLY and CDR2 as FYNNEI.

The V and J genes are TRBV28 and TRBJ2-7; 8 bases are shared with TRBD1. Per germline, CDR1 MDHEN and CDR2 SYDVKM. The junction had 5 bases not matched to a gene; V was cut back by 4 bases and J by 0 bases. The CDR3 has 15 residues. This chain's CDR3 is CASSSRGRSSYEQYF. CDR3 sequence (DNA): TGTGCCAGCAGTTCCAGGGGGCGAAGCTCCTACGAGCAGTACTTC. The full variable domain, with the rest looked up from reference TRBV28 and TRBJ2-7, is DVKVTQSSRYLVKRTGEKVFLECVQDMDHENMFWYRQDPGLGLRLIYFSYDVKMKEKGDIPEGYSVSREKKERFSLILESASTNQTSMYLCASSSRGRSSYEQYFGPGTRLTVT.

The chain couples TRBV7-3 to TRBJ2-6, with 10 bases matching TRBD1. Germline assignment: CDR1 SGHTA and CDR2 FQGTGA. V lost 2 bases to trimming and J lost 0 bases; unmatched junction nucleotides: 4. The CDR3 sequence is 18 residues long. CDR3 nucleotides: TGTGCCAGCAGCTTATCGTGGACAGGGGGCTCTGGGGCCAACGTCCTGACTTTC. Amino acids: CASSLSWTGGSGANVLTF.

V gene TRBV25-1 combines with J gene TRBJ2-7; perhaps TRBD2 as D (6 bases). The germline V and J ends were trimmed by 3 bases and 4 bases, with 13 bases remaining between them. This CDR3 region has 14 residues. CDR1 is MGHDK, CDR2 SYGVNS, per germline. For the CDR3, the DNA is TGTGCCAGCAGTGACGGTGGGGGGATTTACGAGCAGTACTTC. Translating gives CASSDGGGIYEQYF.

The V and J genes are TRBV19 and TRBJ1-4; D unresolved. Germline assignment: CDR1 LNHDA and CDR2 SQIVND (reference sequence). Trimming removed 5 bases from V and 5 bases from J, with 18 bases in between. The CDR3 runs to 16 residues. CDR3 sequence: CASSLLRRSPNEKLFF. Written as DNA, the CDR3 is TGTGCCAGTAGTCTCCTCCGTCGGAGCCCGAATGAAAAACTGTTTTTT.

The count of this clone is one. The chain recombines TRBV4-1 with TRBJ2-6; D is unclear. Per the germline V gene, CDR1 is MGHRA and CDR2 is YSYEKL. The V end was cut by 4 bases, the J end by 1 base, with 8 bases between. This CDR3 has 15 amino acids. CDR3 coding DNA: TGCGCCAGCAGCCTTCTAGAATCTGGGGCCAACGTCCTGACTTTC. It specifies CASSLLESGANVLTF.

The chain carries TRBV5-1 and TRBJ2-3; 7 nucleotides agree with TRBD2. J lost 1 base, V lost 4 bases, and 6 bases had no gene match. Looked up from germline, CDR1 is SGHRS and CDR2 is YFSETQ. The CDR3 is made up of 15 amino acids. CDR3 residues: CASSLTSGGTDTQYF. CDR3 nucleotides: TGCGCCAGCAGCCTGACGAGCGGGGGCACAGATACGCAGTATTTT.

The chain links TRBV3-1 (or the pseudogene TRBV3-2) to TRBJ1-2; TRBD1 is a possible D gene (5 bases). This CDR3 has 13 residues. The ends were cut back, 3 bases at V and 4 bases at J, with 9 bases in the middle. Per the germline V gene, CDR1 is LGHDT and CDR2 is YNNKEL (reference sequence). The CDR3 loop is CASSHDRVYGYTF. DNA of the CDR3: TGTGCCAGCAGCCATGACAGAGTCTATGGCTACACCTTC.

The V call is TRBV6-6, the J call TRBJ2-2; no firm D call. CDR3 size: 12 residues. Between the trimmed V and J ends, which lost 7 bases and 4 bases, there was a span of 7 bases. Germline V gene data show CDR1 as MNHNY and CDR2 as SVGAGI (reference sequence). The CDR3 coding sequence is TGTGCCAGCATCCGAGGCACCGGGGAGCTGTTTTTT. This gives the protein CASIRGTGELFF.

The chain links TRBV6-5 to TRBJ1-4; possible D gene TRBD1, 6 bases. This CDR3 is built from 16 residues. Germline V gene lookup returns CDR1 MNHEY and CDR2 SVGAGI. V lost 2 bases to trimming and J lost 4 bases, with 14 bases between them. CDR3 coding DNA: TGTGCCAGCAGTTACGCGGGGGGCGCGGATAATGAAAAACTGTTTTTT. Protein product: CASSYAGGADNEKLFF.

This clone was recorded once. An end of the junction does not agree with germline; a read error may underlie this. This chain connects TRBV7-7 to TRBJ1-1; 10 nucleotides match TRBD1. Germline V gene data show CDR1 as SSHAT and CDR2 as FNYEAQ (reference sequence). This CDR3 is built from 16 residues. DNA of the CDR3: TGTGCTAGCAGCTTAGAAACAGGGGACAGGGGCACTGAAGCTTTCTTT. Amino acid sequence: CASSLETGDRGTEAFF.

V is TRBV5-5 and J is TRBJ2-7; TRBD2 matches at 9 bases. The V gene's germline CDR1 is SGHKS and CDR2 YYEKEE (reference sequence). V lost 0 bases to trimming and J lost 6 bases; unmatched junction nucleotides: 7. The CDR3 loop spans 15 amino acids. CDR3 protein: CASSLAPAGGREQYF. In DNA, the CDR3 is TGTGCCAGCAGCTTGGCCCCGGCGGGGGGGCGCGAGCAGTACTTC.

V and J are TRBV9 and TRBJ2-5; 9 bases map to TRBD2. Germline V gene data show CDR1 as SGDLS and CDR2 as YYNGEE. Trimming at V came to 0 bases and at J to 5 bases, leaving 8 bases not matched to a gene. The CDR3 has 16 amino acids. Here the CDR3 DNA reads TGTGCCAGCAGCGTAGGGAGTAGCGGGGGCGGGGAGACCCAGTACTTC. The encoded protein is CASSVGSSGGGETQYF.

The chain employs TRBV5-8 and TRBJ1-1, with D possibly matching TRBD1 (5 bases). The length of the CDR3 is 15 residues. Deletions cut 4 bases from V and 0 bases from J, with 13 bases between. Germline loops: CDR1 SGHTS, CDR2 YDEGEE. CDR3: CASSPRTGVNTEAFF. The CDR3 DNA reads TGTGCCAGCAGCCCAAGGACGGGGGTGAACACTGAAGCTTTCTTT.

This chain joins TRBV15 and TRBJ1-1, with D tentatively TRBD1 (5 bases). Trimming removed 0 bases from V and 5 bases from J, with 16 bases in between. CDR1 is LNHNV, CDR2 YYDKDF, per germline (reference sequence). The CDR3 sequence is 16 residues long. CDR3 protein: CATSRDSRTSGTEAFF. The CDR3 DNA reads TGTGCCACCAGCAGAGATTCGAGGACAAGCGGGACTGAAGCTTTCTTT.

V and J are TRBV30 and TRBJ2-1, with a possible D match to TRBD1 (6 bases). V lost 2 bases and J lost 0, with 11 bases in between. The CDR3 runs to 15 residues. Per germline, CDR1 GTSNPN and CDR2 SVGIG (reference sequence). The CDR3 reads CAWSRDISSYNEQFF. CDR3 bases: TGTGCCTGGAGTCGGGACATCAGCTCCTACAATGAGCAGTTCTTC.

V is TRBV2 and J is TRBJ2-5; D uncertain. Germline CDR1 reads SNHLY; CDR2 reads FYNNEI. V lost 4 bases and J lost 4, with 7 bases in between. The CDR3 contains 12 residues. CDR3 residues: CASSAGTETQYF. CDR3 nucleotide sequence: TGTGCCAGCAGTGCAGGTACAGAGACCCAGTACTTC. Combining the CDR3 with reference TRBV2 and TRBJ2-5 gives the whole variable domain EPEVTQTPSHQVTQMGQEVILRCVPISNHLYFYWYRQILGQKVEFLVSFYNNEISEKSEIFDDQFSVERPDGSNFTLKIRSTKLEDSAMYFCASSAGTETQYFGPGTRLLVL.

The chain combines TRBV6-5 with TRBJ2-1, with 9 bases that match TRBD2. There are 14 residues in the CDR3. Trimming cost V 9 bases and J 0 bases; bases outside gene matches: 3. In germline, CDR1 is MNHEY, CDR2 SVGAGI. Here the CDR3 DNA reads TGTGCCAGTAGCGGGGGTCCCTCCTACAATGAGCAGTTCTTC. Protein product: CASSGGPSYNEQFF.

This rearrangement joins TRBV3-1 (or the pseudogene TRBV3-2) to TRBJ2-5; the match to TRBD1 covers 8 bases. The J segment lost 4 bases and the V segment lost 7 bases, leaving 5 bases of the junction unmatched. The germline gives CDR1 LGHDT, CDR2 YNNKEL (reference sequence). This CDR3 has 13 amino acids. CDR3 amino acids: CASTFGQGETQYF. CDR3 sequence (DNA): TGTGCCAGCACCTTTGGACAGGGAGAGACCCAGTACTTC.

Worth noting for this clone: The same CDR3 also results from other DNA sequences found in this sample. The J gene is TRBJ2-3, the V gene TRBV5-1, with 10 bases that match TRBD2. CDR3 length: 15 amino acids. Germline CDR1 SGHRS, CDR2 YFSETQ. V gave up 3 bases and J gave up 1 base; unmatched junction bases: 2. CDR3 in amino acids: CASSSLAGGTDTQYF. In DNA, the CDR3 is TGCGCCAGCAGCTCTCTAGCGGGGGGCACAGATACGCAGTATTTT.

The chain recombines TRBV7-3 with TRBJ2-2; possibly TRBD2 for D (6 bases). Germline values: CDR1 SGHTA, CDR2 FQGTGA. With 5 bases removed from V and 6 bases from J, the gap between germline ends came to 13 bases. The CDR3 runs to 14 residues. This chain's CDR3 is CASSQGGGAGELFF. The DNA for the CDR3 is TGTGCCAGCAGCCAAGGTGGAGGGGCCGGGGAGCTGTTTTTT. Drawing the rest from reference TRBV7-3 and TRBJ2-2, the complete variable domain is GAGVSQTPSNKVTEKGKYVELRCDPISGHTALYWYRQSLGQGPEFLIYFQGTGAADDSGLPNDRFFAVRPEGSVSTLKIQRTERGDSAVYLCASSQGGGAGELFFGEGSRLTVL.